A selection of T cell receptor beta chains follows, all from one sample in a study of blood T cell repertoires in COVID-19. This table comes from immunoSEQ multiplex PCR, and its TCRdb copy is limited to in-frame clones, with some not included. The profile covers about 27,000 clones, with approximately 84% appearing a single time and roughly 46% taken by the ten largest. The sample was peripheral blood. These receptors originate from a woman of 80 years or more with acute or convalescent COVID-19. The CDR3 runs from the conserved cysteine through the conserved F or W. Fields, in order: clone size, V gene, D gene, J gene, CDR3 DNA, CDR3 protein. D genes are given only for firm matches. Rows give clone size only sometimes, using once, few, many, or a class for an expanded clone.

>NA|TRBV3-1/TRBV3-2|TRBD1|TRBJ1-5
TGTGCCAGCAGCCAAGGGGACAGGGAGAATCAGCCCCAGCATTTT
CASSQGDRENQPQHF
>medium-sized|TRBV5-1|TRBD1|TRBJ1-1
TGCGCCAGCAGCTTGCGGGCAGGGGGAGAAAACACTGAAGCTTTCTTT
CASSLRAGGENTEAFF
>NA|TRBV6-4|NA|TRBJ2-1
TGTGCCAGTAGGCTAAGAGGTGAGCAGTTCTTC
CASRLRGEQFF
>few|TRBV28|NA|TRBJ1-5
TGTGCCAGCAGTTCCCATGCCAGGGCGGATCAGCCCCAGCATTTT
CASSSHARADQPQHF
>NA|TRBV28|NA|TRBJ1-6
TGTGCCAGCAGTTTCCAAAAAAGCACCCTCCACTTT
CASSFQKSTLHF
>once|TRBV6-5|NA|TRBJ1-4
TGTGCCAGCAGTCCCCGACGGGGTAGTAGTGAAAAACTGTTTTTT
CASSPRRGSSEKLFF
>NA|TRBV11-3|NA|TRBJ1-4
TGTGCAGCAGCCTGCGGGGGCCCGGAGGATGAAAAACTGTTTTTT
CAAACGGPEDEKLFF
>NA|TRBV28|NA|TRBJ1-2
TGTGCCAGCGCGGGAGTCCGTTGGGGCTACACCTTC
CASAGVRWGYTF
>few|TRBV7-6|TRBD2|TRBJ2-3
TGTGCCAGCAGCTTGGGACTAACTAGCACAGATACGCAGTATTTT
CASSLGLTSTDTQYF
>NA|TRBV18|NA|TRBJ1-2
TGTGCCAGCTCACCAGGCAGGGGCGGGCACTATGGCTACACCTTC
CASSPGRGGHYGYTF
>NA|TRBV28|NA|TRBJ2-7
TGTGCCAGCAGTAGGACCCGGCTACAGGGCAAGGTGCAGTACTTC
CASSRTRLQGKVQYF
>NA|TRBV7-2|NA|TRBJ2-7
TGTGCCAGCAGCTTAGGGGGCGGCTACGAGCAGTACTTC
CASSLGGGYEQYF
>once|TRBV6-5|TRBD2|TRBJ2-2
TGTGCCAGCAGCCGACTAGCGGGGGGCACCGGGGAGCTGTTTTTT
CASSRLAGGTGELFF
>NA|TRBV2|NA|TRBJ2-1
TGTGCCAGCAGTGAGGGGCGGAGCTCCTACAATGAGCAGTTCTTC
CASSEGRSSYNEQFF
>few|TRBV5-1|TRBD1|TRBJ2-6
TGCGCCAGCAGAGCGACAGGGTCAGGGGCCAACGTCCTGACTTTC
CASRATGSGANVLTF
>NA|TRBV30|NA|TRBJ1-2
TGTGCCTGGAAGGGGCAGATCTATGGCTACACCTTC
CAWKGQIYGYTF
>NA|TRBV6-5|TRBD2|TRBJ2-1
TGTGCCAGCTCTCCCCTAGCGGGTAAGCAGTTCTTC
CASSPLAGKQFF
>NA|TRBV9|TRBD1|TRBJ2-3
TGTGCCAGCAGCGTAGATCCAGGGGGCGCGGCGGATACGCAGTATTTT
CASSVDPGGAADTQYF
>few|TRBV3-1/TRBV3-2|TRBD2|TRBJ2-5
TGTGCCAGCAGCCAACCTAGCGGGGGGGCCCAGACCCAGTACTTC
CASSQPSGGAQTQYF
>NA|TRBV18|NA|TRBJ2-3
TGTGCCAGCTCAGGAGGGCCCGCCGATACGCAGTATTTT
CASSGGPADTQYF
>NA|TRBV3-1/TRBV3-2|NA|TRBJ2-7
TGTGCCAGCAGCCAAGAGAAGAAATTAGACTACGAGCAGTACTTC
CASSQEKKLDYEQYF
>NA|TRBV10-2|TRBD2|TRBJ2-7
TGCGCCAGCAGTGCCCTTTCTAGCGGGAAAAGCTACGAGCAGTACTTC
CASSALSSGKSYEQYF
>NA|TRBV18|TRBD1|TRBJ1-2
TGTGCCAGCTCACCGGTGGAAGGGGGCACTTATGGCTACACCTTC
CASSPVEGGTYGYTF
>NA|TRBV6-5|TRBD1|TRBJ1-1
TGTGCCAGCAGTTACTCACAGGGGCCAACTGAAGCTTTCTTT
CASSYSQGPTEAFF
>NA|TRBV29-1|NA|TRBJ2-1
TGCAGCGTTGAGAACAGGGAAGGAGTAAATGAGCAGTTCTTC
CSVENREGVNEQFF
>few|TRBV5-4|TRBD2|TRBJ2-3
TGTGCCAGCAGCTTTGCTCTAGCGGGAGGAGATACGCAGTATTTT
CASSFALAGGDTQYF
>NA|TRBV6-2/TRBV6-3|NA|TRBJ2-7
TGTGCCAGCAGCCCCCGGGTGGGGAGCTCCTACGAGCAGTACTTC
CASSPRVGSSYEQYF
>NA|TRBV29-1|TRBD1|TRBJ1-1
TGCAGCGCGGAACAGGGACAGGGGAACACTGAAGCTTTCTTT
CSAEQGQGNTEAFF
>NA|TRBV5-6|TRBD2|TRBJ2-5
TGTGCCAGCAGCCAATACGGGACTAGCGGGGGGAGAGAGACCCAGTACTTC
CASSQYGTSGGRETQYF
>NA|TRBV15|NA|TRBJ1-4
TGTGCCACCAGCAGAGCGGGACATATTGGAACTAATGAAAAACTGTTTTTT
CATSRAGHIGTNEKLFF
>NA|TRBV7-2|NA|TRBJ2-1
TGTGCCAGCAGCTTAGAACCGACTAGCTACAATGAGCAGTTCTTC
CASSLEPTSYNEQFF
>NA|TRBV20-1|NA|TRBJ1-2
TGCAGTGCTACCCAGGGTTACGACTACACCTTC
CSATQGYDYTF
>few|TRBV27|NA|TRBJ1-3
TGTGCCAGCAGTCCGTCGAGGGCCCAGGGGGGAAACACCATATATTTT
CASSPSRAQGGNTIYF
>NA|TRBV12-3/TRBV12-4|NA|TRBJ2-7
TGTGCCAGCAGTTTCAGGGGACCCTACGAGCAGTACTTC
CASSFRGPYEQYF
>few|TRBV11-2|NA|TRBJ1-2
TGTGCCAGCACCCTCGGGACATCTAACTATGGCTACACCTTC
CASTLGTSNYGYTF
>NA|TRBV4-1|TRBD2|TRBJ2-3
TGCGCCAGCAGCCAAGTGGGGAAAGCTTTCGGGGTAGCGGGTAATACGCAGTATTTT
CASSQVGKAFGVAGNTQYF
>few|TRBV5-1|NA|TRBJ1-1
TGCGCCAGCAGCCCCGAGGTGCGAACTGAAGCTTTCTTT
CASSPEVRTEAFF
>NA|TRBV5-4|TRBD2|TRBJ2-5
TGTGCCAGCAGCTTTCCGGGAGGTGAGACCCAGTACTTC
CASSFPGGETQYF
>NA|TRBV7-7|TRBD2|TRBJ2-2
TGTGCTAGCAGCCCGACTAGCGGGGCCACCACCGGGGAGCTGTTTTTT
CASSPTSGATTGELFF
>NA|TRBV28|NA|TRBJ1-2
TGTGCCAGCAGTTCACAGGGCTCTAACTATGGCTACACCTTC
CASSSQGSNYGYTF
>NA|TRBV6-5|NA|TRBJ1-2
TGTGCCAGCAGTTACTTTCCGGGGAATGGCTACACCTTC
CASSYFPGNGYTF
>NA|TRBV3-1/TRBV3-2|NA|TRBJ1-2
TGTGCCAGCAGCCAAGAGGGAGTGGAGTATGGCTACACCTTC
CASSQEGVEYGYTF
>NA|TRBV11-2|TRBD1|TRBJ2-7
TGTGCCAGCAGCGCCGGGACAGGGTTCGACGAGCAGTACTTC
CASSAGTGFDEQYF
>many|TRBV27|TRBD1|TRBJ2-7
TGTGCCAGCAGCGACCCGGGACAGGGGGTCGAGCAGTACTTC
CASSDPGQGVEQYF
>NA|TRBV5-4|NA|TRBJ2-7
TGTGCCAGCAGCCCTAATGGGGCGGGAAGCTCCTACGAGCAGTACTTC
CASSPNGAGSSYEQYF
>NA|TRBV4-1|NA|TRBJ2-1
TGCGCCAGCAGCCAAGATGGAGTGAATAGGTTTTCTGAGCAGTTCTTC
CASSQDGVNRFSEQFF
>NA|TRBV28|TRBD1|TRBJ1-1
TGTGCCAGCAAGGGAGACAGGGCGGAGGTCTTT
CASKGDRAEVF
>NA|TRBV27|NA|TRBJ1-5
TGTGCCAGCAGTATACTAGGGGGGGAGCAGCCCCAGCATTTT
CASSILGGEQPQHF
>NA|TRBV24-1|TRBD2|TRBJ2-3
TGTGCCACCAGTGATTCCGGGACTAGCGGGGGACTCACAGATACGCAGTATTTT
CATSDSGTSGGLTDTQYF
>NA|TRBV9|NA|TRBJ1-1
TGTGCCAGCAGCGGCGAAAGGGGGAACACTGAAGCTTTCTTT
CASSGERGNTEAFF
>NA|TRBV6-4|NA|TRBJ1-2
TGTGCCAGCACGGGAGGCAGCTATGGCTACACCTTC
CASTGGSYGYTF
>NA|TRBV6-5|NA|TRBJ1-2
TGTGCCAGCGGGGGGGGAGGCTACACCTTC
CASGGGGYTF
>NA|TRBV5-1|TRBD1|TRBJ1-1
TGCGCCAGCAGCCCTGGGGACAGGGTTAGCGCTGAAGCTTTCTTT
CASSPGDRVSAEAFF
>NA|TRBV5-1|TRBD2|TRBJ2-5
TGCGCCAGCAGCCTAGCGGGAGGGGCAGAGACCCAGTACTTC
CASSLAGGAETQYF